The clone carrying this T cell receptor (beta chain) was seen a single time. The antigen is not known. This sample was included in a study of cytomegalovirus exposure and HLA in healthy donors. Study-level background: A subsequent analysis stated that the 100 to 150 validation repertoires were run on the same platform as the approximately 710 first-cohort repertoires.

Study-wide findings and caveats: There were some 150 TCR beta chains listed as cytomegalovirus-associated.

Clones were sequenced by immunoSEQ multiplex PCR, and TCRdb holds only the in-frame ones, with some missing. The repertoire consists of some 250,000 clones, with roughly 91% occurring once and the leading ten covering around 3.1%. The sequencing input was PBMCs. The source is a woman in her 30s in good health and CMV-seronegative.

The CDR3 region has the DNA TGTGCCAGCAGTTACATAGAGAGCTCCTACAATGAGCAGTTCTTC. The encoded protein is CASSYIESSYNEQFF. V and J are TRBV6-6 and TRBJ2-1; unclear D gene. Germline V gene data show CDR1 as MNHNY and CDR2 as SVGAGI (reference sequence). The CDR3 totals 15 residues. Trimming removed 2 bases at V and 0 bases at J, with 8 bases between.